This T cell receptor beta chain is drawn from a study of cytomegalovirus exposure and HLA in healthy donors. Use of 60 Vbeta and 13 Jbeta primers characterized the PCR. Profiled with immunoSEQ multiplex PCR; TCRdb holds only in-frame clones, not every one. The sample shows some 67,000 clones, 80% to 90% of them seen only once. This clone was seen a single time. Its target is not known. Trimming at V came to 6 bases and at J to 8 bases, leaving 12 bases not matched to a gene. Germline lookup yields CDR1 MNHNS and CDR2 SASEGT. This CDR3 comprises 14 residues. Whole-study findings and limits: For TCR beta chains, V- and J-gene trimming was later linked to a missense DCLRE1C variant. Highest at DRB1 and lowest at HLA-C, TCR association rates differed among HLA loci in a later analysis.

The gene calls are TRBV6-1 and TRBJ1-1; 7 nucleotides align to TRBD1. This receptor was identified in a woman in her twenties or thirties in good health and CMV-seronegative. The specimen sequenced was PBMCs. The CDR3 nucleotides read TGTGCCAGCAGCGATACCCGACAGGGTCAAGAAGCTTTCTTT. Protein product: CASSDTRQGQEAFF.